This T cell receptor beta chain is from a study of cytomegalovirus exposure and HLA in healthy donors. General study points: Prior analysis indicated that the majority of TCR beta V segments exhibited productivity approximately 87% or approximately 30% of the time. Donors belonging to an Asian-associated ancestry cluster reportedly showed fewer N-insertions in productive TCRs than the roughly 700-donor mean, according to what a later analysis found. TCR beta V- and J-gene trimming, according to a later analysis, was linked to a missense DCLRE1C variant.

In germline, CDR1 is MNHNS, CDR2 SASEGT. Trimming shortened V by 0 bases and J by 5 bases, and 21 bases separated the two germline ends. The CDR3 has 18 amino acids. The study ran its PCR with 60 Vbeta and 13 Jbeta primers. Here immunoSEQ multiplex PCR was the method, and the copy in TCRdb shows in-frame clones only, minus some. Of over 40,000 clones in the sample, 63% are singletons; the top ten hold more than 10%. Remarks on this clone: Antigen: not known.

This TCR came from a man in his sixties in good health and CMV-seropositive. The source material was PBMCs. The chain couples TRBV6-1 to TRBJ2-3, with D possibly matching TRBD2 (6 bases). The CDR3 loop reads CASSEAVWGAGLEDTQYF. The CDR3 bases are TGTGCCAGCAGTGAAGCCGTGTGGGGCGCGGGGTTAGAAGATACGCAGTATTTT.